This TCR beta chain is drawn from a study of T cell responses to AZD1222 COVID-19 vaccine. Germline V gives CDR1 LGHDT, CDR2 YNNKEL (reference sequence). The CDR3 spans 16 residues. The ends lost 3 bases at V and 4 bases at J; junction bases unmatched: 9. Here immunoSEQ multiplex PCR was the method, and the copy in TCRdb shows in-frame clones only, minus some. The table has about 100,000 clones, 85% to 95% seen once. Sample: peripheral blood, taken on day 0 of AZD1222 vaccination. This rearrangement joins TRBV3-1 (or the pseudogene TRBV3-2) to TRBJ2-5; 9 bases match TRBD2. The clonotype originates from an adult in good health. This CDR3 is CASSHPLLAGPETQYF. In nucleotides, the CDR3 is TGTGCCAGCAGCCATCCCCTGCTAGCGGGACCAGAGACCCAGTACTTC.